The present entry profiles one T cell receptor beta chain with its context. Antigen: not known. This entry comes from a study of memory CD4+ T cells and cytomegalovirus serostatus. Study as a whole: Of the healthy Belgian adults, 9 were CMV seropositive and about two dozen seronegative. Broader study findings: Suggested: most of the CMV-linked TCR signature lies in CD4+ memory cells.

Single viable CD3+CD4+CD8-CD45RO+ cells were sorted as the memory CD4+ T cells. Germline V gives CDR1 SGHDN, CDR2 FVKESK. The length of the CDR3 is 14 residues. V was shortened by 5 bases and J by 5 bases, with 16 bases between the two germline ends. In the original workflow: Out-of-frame sequences were removed, leaving 2,204,828 distinct TCRbeta sequences. Sequencing used immunoSEQ multiplex PCR; TCRdb keeps in-frame clones, though not all of them. That table furnishes V, J and clone size, whereas the DNA furnished D and trimming. Counted here are nearly 50,000 clones, roughly 78% occurring once; the ten biggest clones make up approximately 0.8%.

The TCR comes from an adult in good health and CMV-seronegative. The sequenced sample consisted of memory CD4+ T cells from blood. This sequence joins TRBV14 and TRBJ2-7; perhaps TRBD2 as D (6 bases). In DNA form, the CDR3 reads TGTGCCAGCAGCTGGGGCGGGACGGCGCACGAGCAGTACTTC. Its translation: CASSWGGTAHEQYF.